This T cell receptor (beta chain) stems from a study of cytomegalovirus exposure and HLA in healthy donors. About this clone: The antigen remains unidentified.

The PCR contained 60 Vbeta and 13 Jbeta primers. Libraries were prepared by immunoSEQ multiplex PCR; TCRdb keeps only in-frame clonotypes and omits some of them. The sample consists of about 140,000 clones, 73% of them appearing once. Study-level points and caveats: Later analysis reportedly placed an Asian-associated ancestry cluster below the roughly 700-donor mean in N-insertions. As a later analysis revealed, the rate of TCR association differed by HLA locus, with DRB1 most and HLA-C fewest.

V lost 4 bases, J lost 6 bases, and 16 bases lay in between. This CDR3 is 14 amino acids long. CDR1 and CDR2 from the germline V gene are SGHRS and YFSETQ. Sequencing was carried out using PBMCs. The chain carries TRBV5-1 and TRBJ1-2, with D perhaps matching TRBD1 (5 bases). This sequence was found in a woman between 35 and 50 years old in good health and CMV-seronegative. The CDR3 here is CASSLSDSLDGYTF. DNA for the CDR3: TGCGCCAGCAGCCTATCCGACAGTCTGGATGGCTACACCTTC. Based on the CDR3 plus reference TRBV5-1 and TRBJ1-2, the full variable domain is KAGVTQTPRYLIKTRGQQVTLSCSPISGHRSVSWYQQTPGQGLQFLFEYFSETQRNKGNFPGRFSGRQFSNSRSEMNVSTLELGDSALYLCASSLSDSLDGYTFGSGTRLTVV.